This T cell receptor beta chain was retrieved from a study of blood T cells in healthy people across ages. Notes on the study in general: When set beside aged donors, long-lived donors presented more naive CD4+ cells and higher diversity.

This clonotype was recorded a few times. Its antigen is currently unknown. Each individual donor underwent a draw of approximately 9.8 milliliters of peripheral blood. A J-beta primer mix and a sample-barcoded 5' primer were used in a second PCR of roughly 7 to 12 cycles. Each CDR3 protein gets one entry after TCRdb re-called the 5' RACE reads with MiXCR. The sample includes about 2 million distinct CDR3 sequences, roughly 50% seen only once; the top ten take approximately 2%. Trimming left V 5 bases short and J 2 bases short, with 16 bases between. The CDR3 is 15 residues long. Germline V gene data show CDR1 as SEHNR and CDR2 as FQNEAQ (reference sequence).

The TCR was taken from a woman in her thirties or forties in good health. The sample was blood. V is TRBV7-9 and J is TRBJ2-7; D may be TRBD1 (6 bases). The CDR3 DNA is TGTGCCAGCAGCGAGGGGACAACGTTTACCTACGAGCAGTACTTC. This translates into CASSEGTTFTYEQYF.